Each of the 14 T cell receptor beta chains below was sequenced from the same sample in a study of blood T cell repertoires in COVID-19. Profiled with immunoSEQ multiplex PCR; TCRdb holds only in-frame clones, not every one. The sample lists 55,000 to 70,000 clones; roughly three quarters were seen once. Sequenced: peripheral blood. These receptors were collected from a man older than 75 with acute or convalescent COVID-19.

This sequence joins TRBV6-4 and TRBJ2-5; TRBD1 agrees at 9 bases. Trimming at V came to 8 bases and at J to 5 bases, leaving 9 bases not matched to a gene. Germline V gene sequence: CDR1 MRHNA, CDR2 SNTAGT. This CDR3 has 14 residues. The CDR3 region is CASQKQGAEETQYF. In nucleotides, the CDR3 is TGTGCCAGCCAAAAACAGGGGGCGGAGGAGACCCAGTACTTC.

The chain carries TRBV10-1 and TRBJ2-7; 7 nucleotides align to TRBD2. J was trimmed by 5 bases and V by 1 base; bases with no gene match: 5. Germline lookup yields CDR1 WNHNN and CDR2 SYGVQD (reference sequence). The CDR3 extends over 14 amino acids. The CDR3 here is CASSELSSGDEQYF. DNA of the CDR3: TGCGCCAGCAGTGAGTTGTCTAGCGGTGACGAGCAGTACTTC.

This clone showed up just a few times. The chain couples TRBV4-3 to TRBJ2-7, with D unresolved. Germline V CDR1 and CDR2: LGHNA, YSLEER. The CDR3 extends over 15 amino acids. Trimming shortened V by 3 bases and J by 2 bases, and 14 bases separated the two germline ends. CDR3 sequence: CASSQYYLPTYEQYF. CDR3 coding DNA: TGCGCCAGCAGCCAGTACTACCTCCCCACCTACGAGCAGTACTTC.

V and J are TRBV9 and TRBJ2-5; TRBD1 agrees at 7 bases. CDR3 length: 14 amino acids. The germline V gene encodes CDR1 SGDLS and CDR2 YYNGEE. V shed 4 bases and J 5 bases; nucleotides not matched to a gene: 8. The chain's CDR3 is CASSRPTGFETQYF. The CDR3 DNA reads TGTGCCAGCAGCCGACCGACAGGGTTCGAGACCCAGTACTTC.

The rearrangement joins TRBV6-2 or TRBV6-3 to TRBJ2-5; TRBD1 is a possible D gene (6 bases). Germline CDR1 MNHEY, CDR2 SVGEGT. There are 13 residues in the CDR3. V was pared by 4 bases and J by 4 bases, with 10 bases between. The CDR3 nucleotides are TGTGCCAGCAGTTGGACAGTAAGAGAGACCCAGTACTTC. It is translated as CASSWTVRETQYF.

This clone has only one observation. V and J are TRBV5-1 and TRBJ2-2; perhaps TRBD1 as D (5 bases). This CDR3 spans 12 amino acids. Looked up from germline, CDR1 is SGHRS and CDR2 is YFSETQ. Trimming left V 7 bases short and J 3 bases short, with 7 bases between. Written as DNA, the CDR3 is TGCGCCAGCGCCAGGGACACCGGGGAGCTGTTTTTT. It encodes CASARDTGELFF.

The chain carries TRBV5-1 and TRBJ2-2; 12 positions match TRBD1. The V and J ends lost 4 bases and 8 bases, in that order; junction bases with no gene match: 6. The CDR3 loop spans 15 amino acids. Germline V CDR1 and CDR2: SGHRS, YFSETQ. The CDR3 nucleotides read TGCGCCAGCAGCCCGGGACAGGGGGCAGGTGGGGAGCTGTTTTTT. Amino acids: CASSPGQGAGGELFF.

Only one count was recorded for this clone. This chain connects TRBV19 to TRBJ1-2; D is undetermined. The germline V gene encodes CDR1 LNHDA and CDR2 SQIVND (reference sequence). CDR3 length: 15 amino acids. Trimming cost V 4 bases and J 3 bases, with 15 bases left between them. In nucleotides, the CDR3 is TGTGCCAGTAGTACCGAGGCGGATCGATACTATGGCTACACCTTC. Its translation is CASSTEADRYYGYTF.

The chain has TRBV29-1 and TRBJ1-2; 7 bases agree with TRBD1. V lost 0 bases to trimming and J lost 5 bases; unmatched junction nucleotides: 6. CDR3 length: 14 residues. The germline CDR1 and CDR2 sequences are SQVTM and ANQGSEA. CDR3 nucleotides: TGCAGCGTTGAAGAAAGACAGGGTCGGTATGGCTACACCTTC. Amino acids: CSVEERQGRYGYTF.

The J gene is TRBJ2-2, the V gene TRBV27; possibly TRBD2 for D (6 bases). V was pared by 7 bases and J by 1 base, with 16 bases between. Germline V gene sequence: CDR1 MNHEY, CDR2 SMNVEV (reference sequence). The CDR3 length is 16 residues. The CDR3: CASTYMGLVNTGELFF. In DNA form, the CDR3 reads TGTGCCAGCACATATATGGGACTGGTGAACACCGGGGAGCTGTTTTTT.

This chain links TRBV5-8 with TRBJ2-1; 10 positions match TRBD1. Losses at the gene ends were 1 base for V and 7 bases for J; bases not matched to a gene: 8. The CDR3 has 16 amino acids. From germline, CDR1 is SGHTS and CDR2 YDEGEE. The CDR3 sequence: CASSLWGQGTMNEQFF. The CDR3 DNA reads as TGTGCCAGCAGCTTGTGGGGACAGGGGACAATGAATGAGCAGTTCTTC.

The V call is TRBV6-2 or TRBV6-3, the J call TRBJ1-5; D not resolved. The CDR3 length is 14 residues. Germline V gene sequence: CDR1 MNHEY, CDR2 SVGEGT. Trimming took off 5 bases at V and 2 bases at J, with 10 bases between the two ends. CDR3 DNA sequence: TGTGCCAGCAGTGCGATAAACCGCAATCAGCCCCAGCATTTT. As protein: CASSAINRNQPQHF.

The chain joins TRBV19 to TRBJ1-1; D might be TRBD1 (5 bases). Trimming took off 5 bases at V and 3 bases at J, with 10 bases between the two ends. This CDR3 is 13 amino acids long. Germline CDR1 and CDR2: LNHDA and SQIVND (reference sequence). CDR3 protein: CASSGDRHTEAFF. For the CDR3, the DNA is TGTGCCAGTAGTGGAGACAGACACACTGAAGCTTTCTTT. Complete variable domain (other parts from reference TRBV19 and TRBJ1-1): DGGITQSPKYLFRKEGQNVTLSCEQNLNHDAMYWYRQDPGQGLRLIYYSQIVNDFQKGDIAEGYSVSREKKESFPLTVTSAQKNPTAFYLCASSGDRHTEAFFGQGTRLTVV.

The chain uses TRBV19 and TRBJ1-1, with D perhaps matching TRBD1 (5 bases). This CDR3 is built from 15 residues. The germline gives CDR1 LNHDA, CDR2 SQIVND (reference sequence). V was clipped by 4 bases and J by 7 bases, with 19 bases between them. The CDR3 spells CASSSLAGVSREAFF. The DNA for the CDR3 is TGTGCCAGTAGTAGCTTGGCGGGGGTTTCACGTGAAGCTTTCTTT.